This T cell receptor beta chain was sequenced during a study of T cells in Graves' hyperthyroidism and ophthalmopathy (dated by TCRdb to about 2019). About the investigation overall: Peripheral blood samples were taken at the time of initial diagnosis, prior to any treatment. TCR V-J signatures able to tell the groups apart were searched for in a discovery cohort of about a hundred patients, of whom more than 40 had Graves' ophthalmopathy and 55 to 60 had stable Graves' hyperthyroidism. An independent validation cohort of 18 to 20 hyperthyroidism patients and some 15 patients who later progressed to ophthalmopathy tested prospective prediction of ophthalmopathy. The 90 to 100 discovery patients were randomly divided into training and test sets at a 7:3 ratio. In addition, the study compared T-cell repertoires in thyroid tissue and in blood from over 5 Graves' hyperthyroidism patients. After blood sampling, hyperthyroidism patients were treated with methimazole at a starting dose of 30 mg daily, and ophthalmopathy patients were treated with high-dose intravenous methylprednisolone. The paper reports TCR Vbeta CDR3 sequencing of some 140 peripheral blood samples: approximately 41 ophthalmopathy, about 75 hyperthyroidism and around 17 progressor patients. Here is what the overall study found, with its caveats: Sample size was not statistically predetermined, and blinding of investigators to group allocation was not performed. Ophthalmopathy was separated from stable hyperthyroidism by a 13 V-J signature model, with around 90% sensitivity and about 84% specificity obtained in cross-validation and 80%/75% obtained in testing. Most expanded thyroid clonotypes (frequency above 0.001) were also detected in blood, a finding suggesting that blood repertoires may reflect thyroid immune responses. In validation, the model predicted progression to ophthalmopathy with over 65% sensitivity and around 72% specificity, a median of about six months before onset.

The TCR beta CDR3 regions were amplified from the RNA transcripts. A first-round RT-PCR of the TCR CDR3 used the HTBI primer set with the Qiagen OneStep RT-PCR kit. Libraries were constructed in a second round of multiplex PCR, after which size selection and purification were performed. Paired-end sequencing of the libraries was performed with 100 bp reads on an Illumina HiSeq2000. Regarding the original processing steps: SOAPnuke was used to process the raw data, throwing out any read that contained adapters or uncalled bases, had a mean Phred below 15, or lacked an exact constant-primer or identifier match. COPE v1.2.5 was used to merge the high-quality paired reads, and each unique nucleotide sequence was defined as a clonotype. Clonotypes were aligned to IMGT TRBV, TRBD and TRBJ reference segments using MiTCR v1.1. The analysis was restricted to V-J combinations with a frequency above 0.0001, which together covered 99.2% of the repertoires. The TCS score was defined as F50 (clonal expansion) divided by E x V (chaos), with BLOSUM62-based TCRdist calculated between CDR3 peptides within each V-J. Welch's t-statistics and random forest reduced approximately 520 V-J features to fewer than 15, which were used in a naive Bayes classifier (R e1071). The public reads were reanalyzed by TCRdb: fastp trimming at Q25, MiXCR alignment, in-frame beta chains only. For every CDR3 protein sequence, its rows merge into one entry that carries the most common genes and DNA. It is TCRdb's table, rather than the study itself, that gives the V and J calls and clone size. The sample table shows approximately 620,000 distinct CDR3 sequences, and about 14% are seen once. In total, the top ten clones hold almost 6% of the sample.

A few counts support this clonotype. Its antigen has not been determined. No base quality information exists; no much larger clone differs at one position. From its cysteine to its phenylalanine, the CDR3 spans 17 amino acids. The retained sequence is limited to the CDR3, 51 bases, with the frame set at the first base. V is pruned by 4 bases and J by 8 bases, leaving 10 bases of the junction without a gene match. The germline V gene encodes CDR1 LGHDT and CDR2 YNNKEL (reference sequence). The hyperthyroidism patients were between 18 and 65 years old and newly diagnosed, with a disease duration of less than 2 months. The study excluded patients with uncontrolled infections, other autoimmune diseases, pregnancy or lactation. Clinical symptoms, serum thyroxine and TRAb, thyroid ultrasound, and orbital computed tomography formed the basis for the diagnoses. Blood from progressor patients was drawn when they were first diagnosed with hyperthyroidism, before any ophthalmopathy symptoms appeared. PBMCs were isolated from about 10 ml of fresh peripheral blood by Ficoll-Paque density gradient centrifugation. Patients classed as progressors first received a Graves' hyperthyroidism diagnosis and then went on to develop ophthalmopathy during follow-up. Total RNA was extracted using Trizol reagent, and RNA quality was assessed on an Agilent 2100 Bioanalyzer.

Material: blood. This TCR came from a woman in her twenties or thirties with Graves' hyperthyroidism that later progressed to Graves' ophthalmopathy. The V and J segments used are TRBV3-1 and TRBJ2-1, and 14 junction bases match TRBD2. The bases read TGTGCCAGCAGCCTGAGGGGACTAGCGGGAGAGGTGGATGAGCAGTTCTTC. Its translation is CASSLRGLAGEVDEQFF.